Reported below is one TCR beta chain. Its antigen remains unidentified. This sample was included in a study of long-term antiretroviral therapy in people with HIV. Survey-level immunoSEQ v3.0 assays were run. Researchers set sequencing to target about 40,000-55,000 T-cell genomes per sample. Profiled with immunoSEQ multiplex PCR; TCRdb holds only in-frame clones, not every one. This sample has 21,000 or so clones, with 70% to 85% found just once. The study, taken as a whole, reports: Even long-term ART left TRB diversity below transplant donor controls, despite gains.

The CDR3 spans 13 residues. The germline CDR1 and CDR2 sequences are KGHSH and LQKENI. J gave up 6 bases and V 4 bases, and 2 bases lay outside the gene matches. This specimen consisted of unsorted PBMCs, obtained 0.5 years after starting antiretroviral therapy. The chain combines TRBV18 with TRBJ1-2; 10 bases agree with TRBD1. This TCR was recovered from a man aged 18 to 30 with HIV. As DNA, the CDR3 is TGTGCCAGCTCACTAGGGACAGGGGATGGCTACACCTTC. Encoded protein: CASSLGTGDGYTF. The full variable domain, its missing parts supplied by reference TRBV18 and TRBJ1-2, is NAGVMQNPRHLVRRRGQEARLRCSPMKGHSHVYWYRQLPEEGLKFMVYLQKENIIDESGMPKERFSAEFPKEGPSILRIQQVVRGDSAAYFCASSLGTGDGYTFGSGTRLTVV.